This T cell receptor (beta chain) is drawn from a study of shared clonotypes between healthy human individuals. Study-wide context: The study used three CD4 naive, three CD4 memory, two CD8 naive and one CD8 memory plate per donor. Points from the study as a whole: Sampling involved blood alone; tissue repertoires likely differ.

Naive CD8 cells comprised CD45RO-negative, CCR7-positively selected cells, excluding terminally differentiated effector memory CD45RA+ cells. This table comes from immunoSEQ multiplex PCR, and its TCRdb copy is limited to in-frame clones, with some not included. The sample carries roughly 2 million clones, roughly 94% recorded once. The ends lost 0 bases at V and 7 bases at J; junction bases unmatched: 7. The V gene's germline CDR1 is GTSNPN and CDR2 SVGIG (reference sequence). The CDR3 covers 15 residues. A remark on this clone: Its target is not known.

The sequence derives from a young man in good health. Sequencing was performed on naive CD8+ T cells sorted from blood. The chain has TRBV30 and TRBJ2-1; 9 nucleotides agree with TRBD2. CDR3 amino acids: CAWSVLAGGWNEQFF. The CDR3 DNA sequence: TGTGCCTGGAGTGTACTGGCGGGAGGGTGGAATGAGCAGTTCTTC.